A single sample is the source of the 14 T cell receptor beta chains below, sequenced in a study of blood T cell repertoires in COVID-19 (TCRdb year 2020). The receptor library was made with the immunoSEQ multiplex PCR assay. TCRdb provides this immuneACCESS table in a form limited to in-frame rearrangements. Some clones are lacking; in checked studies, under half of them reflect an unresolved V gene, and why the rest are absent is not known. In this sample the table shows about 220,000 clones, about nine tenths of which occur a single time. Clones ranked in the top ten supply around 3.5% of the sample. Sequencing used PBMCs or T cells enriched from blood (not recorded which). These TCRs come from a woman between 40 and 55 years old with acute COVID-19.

The CDR3 sequence is CATSDLFRGSGNTIYF. Here the CDR3 DNA reads TGTGCCACCAGTGATCTCTTTCGGGGAAGTGGAAACACCATATATTTT. V and J are TRBV24-1 and TRBJ1-3, with D unresolved. This CDR3 contains 16 residues. V lost 3 bases, J lost 3 bases, and 14 bases lay in between. Per germline, CDR1 KGHDR and CDR2 SFDVKD.

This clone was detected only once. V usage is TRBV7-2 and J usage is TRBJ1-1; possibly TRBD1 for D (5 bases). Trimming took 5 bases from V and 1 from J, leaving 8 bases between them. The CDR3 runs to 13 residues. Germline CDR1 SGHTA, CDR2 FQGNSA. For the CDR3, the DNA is TGTGCCAGCAGCAGACAGAGGAACACTGAAGCTTTCTTT. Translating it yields CASSRQRNTEAFF.

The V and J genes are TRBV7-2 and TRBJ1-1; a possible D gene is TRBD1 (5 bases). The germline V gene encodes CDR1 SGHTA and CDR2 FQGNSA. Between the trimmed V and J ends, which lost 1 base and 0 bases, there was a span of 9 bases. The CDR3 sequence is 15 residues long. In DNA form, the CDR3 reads TGTGCCAGCAGCTTAGAAGGGACTCTGAACACTGAAGCTTTCTTT. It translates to CASSLEGTLNTEAFF.

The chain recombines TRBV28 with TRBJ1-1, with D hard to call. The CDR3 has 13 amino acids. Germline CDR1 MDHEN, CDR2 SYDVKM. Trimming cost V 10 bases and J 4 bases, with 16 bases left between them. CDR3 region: CATLLTRGTEAFF. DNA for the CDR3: TGTGCCACCCTTCTTACACGGGGCACTGAAGCTTTCTTT. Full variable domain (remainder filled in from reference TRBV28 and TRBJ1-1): DVKVTQSSRYLVKRTGEKVFLECVQDMDHENMFWYRQDPGLGLRLIYFSYDVKMKEKGDIPEGYSVSREKKERFSLILESASTNQTSMYLCATLLTRGTEAFFGQGTRLTVV.

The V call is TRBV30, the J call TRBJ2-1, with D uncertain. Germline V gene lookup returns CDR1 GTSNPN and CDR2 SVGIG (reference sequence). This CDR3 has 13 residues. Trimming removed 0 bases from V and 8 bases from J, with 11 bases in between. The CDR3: CAWSVWQVDEQFF. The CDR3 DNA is TGTGCCTGGAGTGTATGGCAGGTTGATGAGCAGTTCTTC.

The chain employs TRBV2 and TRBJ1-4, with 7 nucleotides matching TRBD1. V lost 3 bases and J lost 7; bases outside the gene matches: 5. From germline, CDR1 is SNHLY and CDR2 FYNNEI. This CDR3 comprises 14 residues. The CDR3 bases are TGTGCCAGCAGTGATAGTACAGGGGTTGAAAAACTGTTTTTT. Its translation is CASSDSTGVEKLFF.

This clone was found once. Written as DNA, the CDR3 is TGTGCCAGCAGTGACGGGTATCAGCCCCAGCATTTT. Protein: CASSDGYQPQHF. The rearrangement joins TRBV6-1 to TRBJ1-5; D remains ambiguous. The CDR3 covers 12 residues. V was trimmed by 3 bases and J by 5 bases, leaving 5 bases between them. Germline values: CDR1 MNHNS, CDR2 SASEGT.

The CDR3 coding sequence is TGTGCCAGCAGCCAAGGGGGCTTCACAATCGATGAGCAGTTCTTC. Protein product: CASSQGGFTIDEQFF. This sequence joins TRBV3-1 (or the pseudogene TRBV3-2) and TRBJ2-1; D is perhaps TRBD1 (5 bases). The CDR3 totals 15 residues. V lost 1 base and J lost 8, with 15 bases in between. From germline, CDR1 is LGHDT and CDR2 YNNKEL (reference sequence).

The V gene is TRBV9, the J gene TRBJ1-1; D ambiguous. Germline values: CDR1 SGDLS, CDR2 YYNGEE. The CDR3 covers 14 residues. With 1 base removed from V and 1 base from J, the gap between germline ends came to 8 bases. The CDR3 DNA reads TGTGCCAGCAGCGTAACGGCGGGGAACACTGAAGCTTTCTTT. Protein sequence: CASSVTAGNTEAFF.

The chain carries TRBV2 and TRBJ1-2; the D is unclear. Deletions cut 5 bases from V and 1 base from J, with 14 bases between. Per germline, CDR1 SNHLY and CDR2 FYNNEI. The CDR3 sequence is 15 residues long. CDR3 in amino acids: CASSLPSGVNYGYTF. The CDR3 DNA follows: TGTGCCAGCAGTCTCCCCTCCGGGGTTAACTATGGCTACACCTTC.

The CDR3 reads CASRTGANQPQHF. The CDR3 DNA reads as TGTGCCAGTCGGACAGGCGCCAATCAGCCCCAGCATTTT. This sequence joins TRBV6-6 and TRBJ1-5; 7 bases fit TRBD1. Germline trimming cut 9 bases from V and 3 bases from J; bases unmatched to any gene: 5. Germline loops: CDR1 MNHNY, CDR2 SVGAGI (reference sequence). This CDR3 contains 13 residues.

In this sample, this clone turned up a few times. This chain's CDR3 is CASSLRGTGPDTQYF. CDR3 DNA: TGCGCCAGCAGCTTGAGAGGGACAGGGCCCGATACGCAGTATTTT. The V gene is TRBV5-1, the J gene TRBJ2-3; 9 nucleotides align to TRBD1. Germline V gene sequence: CDR1 SGHRS, CDR2 YFSETQ. Trimming cost V 1 base and J 6 bases; bases outside gene matches: 6. The CDR3 consists of 15 residues. The variable domain in full, completed from reference TRBV5-1 and TRBJ2-3, reads KAGVTQTPRYLIKTRGQQVTLSCSPISGHRSVSWYQQTPGQGLQFLFEYFSETQRNKGNFPGRFSGRQFSNSRSEMNVSTLELGDSALYLCASSLRGTGPDTQYFGPGTRLTVL.

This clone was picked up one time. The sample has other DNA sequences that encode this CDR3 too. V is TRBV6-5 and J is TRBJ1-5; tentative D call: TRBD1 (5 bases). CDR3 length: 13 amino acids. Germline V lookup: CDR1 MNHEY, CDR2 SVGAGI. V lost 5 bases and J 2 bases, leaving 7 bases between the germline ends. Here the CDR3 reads CASSPTGNQPQHF. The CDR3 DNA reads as TGTGCCAGCAGTCCGACAGGCAATCAGCCCCAGCATTTT.

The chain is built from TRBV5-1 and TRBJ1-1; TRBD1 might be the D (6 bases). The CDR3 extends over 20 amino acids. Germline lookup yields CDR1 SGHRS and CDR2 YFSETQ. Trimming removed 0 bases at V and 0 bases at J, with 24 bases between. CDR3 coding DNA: TGCGCCAGCAGCTTGGCAGGGGTTAGGTCCACGATAGCTATGAACACTGAAGCTTTCTTT. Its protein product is CASSLAGVRSTIAMNTEAFF. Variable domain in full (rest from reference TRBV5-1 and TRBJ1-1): KAGVTQTPRYLIKTRGQQVTLSCSPISGHRSVSWYQQTPGQGLQFLFEYFSETQRNKGNFPGRFSGRQFSNSRSEMNVSTLELGDSALYLCASSLAGVRSTIAMNTEAFFGQGTRLTVV.